The present entry profiles one T cell receptor beta chain with its context. Original methodology: Scientists estimated how many nucleated cells there were by amplifying reference gene primers. Assay used: immunoSEQ multiplex PCR; TCRdb lists only in-frame clones, some missing. That table gives V, J and clone size, and the DNA gave D and trimming. The data contain about 310,000 clones, roughly 87% of them singletons. This entry belongs to a study of blood T cell repertoires in COVID-19. The overall study: COVID-19 samples collected from the United States, Italy and Spain covered acute and convalescent phases. In each case, the material was cDNA or gDNA derived from T cells, B-cell-depleted T cells, or PBMCs.

The CDR3 spans 16 residues. Germline V lookup: CDR1 SGHRS, CDR2 YFSETQ. Trimming took off 0 bases at V and 4 bases at J, with 16 bases between the two ends. This sequence was found in a man aged 50 to 60 with active or convalescent COVID-19. Sequences were obtained from peripheral blood. The chain links TRBV5-1 to TRBJ2-5; D may be TRBD2 (6 bases). CDR3 residues: CASSLATHQGGETQYF. The CDR3 coding sequence is TGCGCCAGCAGCTTGGCCACTCACCAGGGAGGAGAGACCCAGTACTTC.